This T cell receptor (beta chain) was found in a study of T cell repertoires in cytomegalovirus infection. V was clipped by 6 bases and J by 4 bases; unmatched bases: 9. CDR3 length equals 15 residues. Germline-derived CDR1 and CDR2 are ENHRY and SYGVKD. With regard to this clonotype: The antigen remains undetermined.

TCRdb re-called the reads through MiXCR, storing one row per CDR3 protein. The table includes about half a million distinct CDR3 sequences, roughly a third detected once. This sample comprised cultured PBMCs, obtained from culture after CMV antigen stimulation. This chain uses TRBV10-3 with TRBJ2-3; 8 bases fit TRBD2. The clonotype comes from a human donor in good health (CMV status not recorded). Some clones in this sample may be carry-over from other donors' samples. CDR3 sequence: CAIRTAGEGPDTQYF. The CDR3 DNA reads TGTGCCATCAGGACAGCGGGAGAGGGTCCAGATACGCAGTATTTT.